These 6 T cell receptor beta chains were all obtained from the same sample, sequenced in a study of T cells of healthy individuals. MiXCR, run by TCRdb on the 5' RACE reads, gives a single entry per CDR3 protein. The data show around 100,000 distinct CDR3 sequences, with around 17% seen just once and 6% to 8% held by the top ten. Every receptor here comes from a human donor in good health.

This clonotype was counted many times. This chain uses TRBV21-1 with TRBJ2-7; whether TRBD2, the table's D call, matches the DNA was not checked. TRBV21-1 is described as a pseudogene. This CDR3 spans 17 amino acids. The DNA for the CDR3 is TGTGCCAGCAGCAAAAGGCCGGAAGGGAGGTGGAGGTACGAGCAGTACTTC. Translation: CASSKRPEGRWRYEQYF.

This clonotype was seen many times. The chain couples TRBV10-3 to TRBJ1-3; a possible D gene is TRBD1 (5 bases). CDR1 is ENHRY, CDR2 SYGVKD, per germline. Between the trimmed V and J ends, which lost 7 bases and 0 bases, there was a span of 13 bases. The CDR3 runs 15 residues. The CDR3 nucleotides read TGTGCCATCACCGACAGCCCCAGCTCTGGAAACACCATATATTTT. It yields the protein CAITDSPSSGNTIYF.

The chain recombines TRBV28 with TRBJ2-7, with 11 nucleotides matching TRBD2. CDR1 and CDR2 from the germline V gene are MDHEN and SYDVKM. J was trimmed by 4 bases and V by 6 bases; bases with no gene match: 20. This CDR3 spans 19 amino acids. CDR3 in DNA: TGTGCCAGCAGCAGTACTAGCGGGAGAGGAAGGGTTTGGTCTTACGAGCAGTACTTC. Its protein is CASSSTSGRGRVWSYEQYF.

This chain joins TRBV20-1 and TRBJ2-7; TRBD2 agrees at 12 bases. Germline V gene data show CDR1 as DFQATT and CDR2 as SNEGSKA (reference sequence). This CDR3 has 16 residues. V lost 7 bases to trimming and J lost 2 bases; unmatched junction nucleotides: 12. The CDR3, as DNA: TGCAGTGGGGATTCAAGACTAGCGGGAGTAGCCTACGAGCAGTACTTC. Translated: CSGDSRLAGVAYEQYF.

The sample holds a few counts of this clonotype. V usage is TRBV12-3 or TRBV12-4 and J usage is TRBJ1-2; tentatively, D is TRBD1 (6 bases). V was trimmed by 7 bases and J by 5 bases, leaving 20 bases between them. CDR3 length: 15 amino acids. The CDR3 is CASINTGLWVYGYTF. The CDR3, as DNA: TGTGCCAGCATTAATACAGGGTTGTGGGTGTATGGCTACACCTTC.

This clonotype has only one observation. It may be a read error: a sequence one base away is much more abundant. The rearrangement uses TRBV4-3 and TRBJ1-1; no clear D. With 1 base removed from V and 0 bases from J, the gap between germline ends came to 9 bases. Germline assignment: CDR1 LGHNA and CDR2 YSLEER. CDR3 length equals 15 residues. CDR3 sequence: CASSQGMSMNTEAFF. CDR3 DNA sequence: TGCGCCAGCAGCCAAGGGATGTCGATGAACACTGAAGCTTTCTTT.